This TCR beta chain derives from a study of T cells after yellow fever vaccination (dated by TCRdb to the late 2010s). Some background on the complete study: Libraries from fractions with low cell numbers were prepared with the SMART-Seq v4 Ultra Low Input RNA kit. Bulk TCR alpha and beta repertoires were sequenced longitudinally to track T-cell clones before and after primary and booster YFV17D yellow fever vaccination. Two healthy male donors, one aged 18 to 29 and one aged 30 to 40 years, were included in the cohort. Bulk PBMC replicates and cell subsets were isolated from blood drawn at multiple timepoints before and after both primary and secondary immunization.

Sequenced using an Illumina NovaSeq 6000. Synthesis of TCR cDNA relied on 5'RACE template switching, a step that introduced a universal primer site along with unique molecular identifiers. cDNA synthesis was primed from both the TCR alpha and TCR beta constant segments. Library amplification involved two PCR steps, and the second step added sample barcodes and sequencing adapters. Libraries were sequenced on Illumina HiSeq 2500 (2x100 bp) or NovaSeq (2x150 bp). As for the authors' bioinformatics: MIGEC was used to demultiplex reads and collapse the reads into UMI consensus sequences, and MiXCR was used for V(D)J alignment. Using edgeR on replicate PBMC samples, clonotypes were called vaccine-responding if FDR was below 0.01 and the log2 fold change was above 5 up to day 15. Each bulk clonotype was labeled CD4 or CD8 based on which sequenced repertoire, CD4 or CD8, contained the clonotype at higher abundance. The public sequencing data were trimmed at Q25 with fastp and processed into clonotypes with MiXCR by TCRdb, which kept only in-frame beta chains. Rows with one shared CDR3 protein collapse into an entry with the most common genes and DNA. TCRdb, rather than the study authors, made the V and J calls. For this sample there are around 320,000 distinct CDR3 sequences; approximately 12% appear just once. The top ten clonotypes cover approximately 3% of the sample.

Its CDR3 holds 12 amino acids, cysteine through phenylalanine. Solely the CDR3 DNA is kept, with 36 bases framed from the first base. Relative to germline, V is 1 base shorter and J is 4 bases shorter, with 5 bases between their ends. The germline V gene (reference sequence) provides CDR1 SEHNR and CDR2 FQNEAQ. The sample's treatment or condition label, decoded: live attenuated yellow fever vaccine strain. PBMCs were isolated from peripheral blood using a standard Ficoll-Paque protocol. Dynabeads CD4 and CD8 positive selection kits were used to isolate the CD4 and CD8 T-cell fractions. TriZol was used to extract RNA from bulk PBMCs, CD4 and CD8 fractions, and dextramer-positive and dextramer-negative fractions. Beyond this particular receptor, the publication reports: Because abundant contaminating clonotypes from the bulk population could be contained in FACS-sorted repertoires, computational filtering was required. A small fraction of clonotypes appeared in both the CD4 and CD8 compartments, likely as a result of convergent recombination. Compared with the primary T-cell response, the secondary T-cell response was weaker but faster, peaking on day 5 rather than day 15. The study included only a couple of donors, which limits how far the findings can be generalized. Most clones expanded after primary vaccination (about 95% of CD4 and 88% of CD8) were re-detected after the booster, suggesting that broad memory maintenance occurred.

This clonotype appeared a few times. Its target antigen remains unknown. No base quality values were provided; no much bigger clone lies one nucleotide off. The receptor's source is a man aged 18 to 29 who received the YFV17D yellow fever vaccine. The chain links TRBV7-9 with TRBJ2-7; the D gene assignment is ambiguous. The sample in question was CD4+ T cells sorted from PBMCs, obtained 45 days after the yellow fever booster vaccination. The CDR3 reads CASSLVQYEQYF. The DNA sequence is TGTGCCAGCAGCTTAGTACAGTACGAGCAGTACTTC.